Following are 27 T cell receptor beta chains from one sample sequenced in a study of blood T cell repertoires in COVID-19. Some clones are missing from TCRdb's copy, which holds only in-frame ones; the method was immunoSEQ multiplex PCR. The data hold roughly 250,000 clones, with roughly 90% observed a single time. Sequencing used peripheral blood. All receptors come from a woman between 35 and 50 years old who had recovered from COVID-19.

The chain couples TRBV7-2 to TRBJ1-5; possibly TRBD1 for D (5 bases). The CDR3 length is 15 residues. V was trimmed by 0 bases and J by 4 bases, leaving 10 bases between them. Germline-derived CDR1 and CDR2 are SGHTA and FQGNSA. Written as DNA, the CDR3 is TGTGCCAGCAGCTTAGCGGGCAGGGTTAATCAGCCCCAGCATTTT. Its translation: CASSLAGRVNQPQHF.

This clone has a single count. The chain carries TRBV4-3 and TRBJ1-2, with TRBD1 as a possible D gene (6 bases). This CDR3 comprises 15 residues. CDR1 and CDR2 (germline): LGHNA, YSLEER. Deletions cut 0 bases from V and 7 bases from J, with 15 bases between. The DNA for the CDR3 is TGCGCCAGCAGCCAAGATCCTGGCGGGGGGGCTGGCTACACCTTC. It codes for CASSQDPGGGAGYTF.

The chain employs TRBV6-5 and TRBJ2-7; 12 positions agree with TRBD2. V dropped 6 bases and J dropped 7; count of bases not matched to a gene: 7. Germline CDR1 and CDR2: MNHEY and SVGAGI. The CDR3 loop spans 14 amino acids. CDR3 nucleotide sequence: TGTGCCAGCAGACTAGCGGGAGGCGCGAGGGAGCAGTACTTC. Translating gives CASRLAGGAREQYF.

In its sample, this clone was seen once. The CDR3 spells CASSLMTGGSEDGYTF. CDR3 DNA: TGTGCCAGCAGCTTAATGACGGGGGGATCGGAGGATGGCTACACCTTC. The gene calls are TRBV7-9 and TRBJ1-2, with D tentatively TRBD1 (5 bases). V was cut by 2 bases and J by 6 bases, with 19 bases left in between. The germline V gene encodes CDR1 SEHNR and CDR2 FQNEAQ (reference sequence). The CDR3 runs to 16 residues.

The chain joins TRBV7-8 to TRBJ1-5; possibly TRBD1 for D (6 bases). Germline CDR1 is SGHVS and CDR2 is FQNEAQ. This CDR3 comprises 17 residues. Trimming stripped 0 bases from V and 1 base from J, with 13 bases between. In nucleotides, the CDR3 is TGTGCCAGCAGCTTAGCTCAGGGGTCCTGGAGCAATCAGCCCCAGCATTTT. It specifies CASSLAQGSWSNQPQHF.

CDR3 in DNA: TGTGCCAGCAGCCAAGCTTTAGCCAAAAACATTCAGTACTTC. As protein: CASSQALAKNIQYF. This chain joins TRBV3-1 (or the pseudogene TRBV3-2) and TRBJ2-4; D call uncertain. Looked up from germline, CDR1 is LGHDT and CDR2 is YNNKEL (reference sequence). The CDR3 has 14 amino acids. V shed 1 base and J shed 0 bases, with 4 bases lying between them.

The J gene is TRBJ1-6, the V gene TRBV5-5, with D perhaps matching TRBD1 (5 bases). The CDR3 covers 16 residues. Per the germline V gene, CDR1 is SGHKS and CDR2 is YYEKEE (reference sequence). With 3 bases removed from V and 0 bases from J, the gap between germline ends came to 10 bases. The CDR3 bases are TGTGCCAGCAGCTCCAGGGATTTCTCCTATAATTCACCCCTCCACTTT. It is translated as CASSSRDFSYNSPLHF. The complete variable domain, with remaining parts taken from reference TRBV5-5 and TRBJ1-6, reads DAGVTQSPTHLIKTRGQQVTLRCSPISGHKSVSWYQQVLGQGPQFIFQYYEKEERGRGNFPDRFSARQFPNYSSELNVNALLLGDSALYLCASSSRDFSYNSPLHFGNGTRLTVT.

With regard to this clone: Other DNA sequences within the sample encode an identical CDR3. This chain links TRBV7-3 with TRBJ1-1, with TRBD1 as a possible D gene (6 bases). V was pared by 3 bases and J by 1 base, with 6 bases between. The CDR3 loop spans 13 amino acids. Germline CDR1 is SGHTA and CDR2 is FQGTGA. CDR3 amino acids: CASSLDRNTEAFF. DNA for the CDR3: TGTGCCAGCAGCTTGGACAGGAACACTGAAGCTTTCTTT.

This CDR3 is CASHGTSGYNEQFF. The CDR3 region has the DNA TGTGCCAGCCATGGGACTAGCGGATACAATGAGCAGTTCTTC. This sequence joins TRBV11-3 and TRBJ2-1; 11 bases line up with TRBD2. The CDR3 runs 14 residues. Germline V CDR1 and CDR2: SGHNT, YENEEA. J lost 4 bases, V lost 8 bases, and 4 bases had no gene match.

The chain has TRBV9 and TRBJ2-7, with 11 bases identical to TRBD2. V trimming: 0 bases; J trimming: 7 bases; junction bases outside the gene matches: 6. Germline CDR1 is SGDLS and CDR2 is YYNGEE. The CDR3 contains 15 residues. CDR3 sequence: CASSVGIAGGQEQYF. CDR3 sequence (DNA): TGTGCCAGCAGCGTAGGAATAGCGGGGGGGCAAGAGCAGTACTTC.

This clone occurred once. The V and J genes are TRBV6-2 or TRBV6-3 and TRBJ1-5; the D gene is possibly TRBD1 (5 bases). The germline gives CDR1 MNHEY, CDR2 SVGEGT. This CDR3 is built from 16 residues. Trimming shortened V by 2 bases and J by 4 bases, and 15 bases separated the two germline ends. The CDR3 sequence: CASSYGDAGRNQPQHF. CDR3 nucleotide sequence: TGTGCCAGCAGTTACGGGGACGCGGGGAGGAATCAGCCCCAGCATTTT.

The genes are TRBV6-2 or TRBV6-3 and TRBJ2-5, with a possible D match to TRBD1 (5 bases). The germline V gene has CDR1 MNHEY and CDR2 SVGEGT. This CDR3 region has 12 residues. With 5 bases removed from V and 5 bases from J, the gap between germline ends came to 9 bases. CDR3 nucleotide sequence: TGTGCCAGCAGTAGGGGATTGGAGACCCAGTACTTC. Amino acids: CASSRGLETQYF.

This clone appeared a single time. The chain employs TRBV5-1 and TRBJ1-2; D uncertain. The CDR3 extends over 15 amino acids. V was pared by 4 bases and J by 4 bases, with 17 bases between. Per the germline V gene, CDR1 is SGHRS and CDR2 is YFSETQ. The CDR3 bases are TGCGCCAGCAGCGCAGCCGGGTCCCAGTCCTATGGCTACACCTTC. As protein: CASSAAGSQSYGYTF. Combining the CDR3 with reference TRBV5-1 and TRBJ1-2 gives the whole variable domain KAGVTQTPRYLIKTRGQQVTLSCSPISGHRSVSWYQQTPGQGLQFLFEYFSETQRNKGNFPGRFSGRQFSNSRSEMNVSTLELGDSALYLCASSAAGSQSYGYTFGSGTRLTVV.

The CDR3 coding sequence is TGTGCCAGCTCCCCCGGGAGCTCCTACGAGCAGTACTTC. Protein product: CASSPGSSYEQYF. The chain couples TRBV2 to TRBJ2-7, with D perhaps TRBD2 (6 bases). Per germline, CDR1 SNHLY and CDR2 FYNNEI. The V end lost 8 bases, the J end lost 0 bases, and 11 bases lay between the germline ends. This CDR3 spans 13 amino acids. Together with reference TRBV2 and TRBJ2-7, the CDR3 gives the full variable domain: EPEVTQTPSHQVTQMGQEVILRCVPISNHLYFYWYRQILGQKVEFLVSFYNNEISEKSEIFDDQFSVERPDGSNFTLKIRSTKLEDSAMYFCASSPGSSYEQYFGPGTRLTVT.

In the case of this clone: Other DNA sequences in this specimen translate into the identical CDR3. The CDR3 sequence is CASSPSANEQFF. CDR3 coding DNA: TGTGCCAGCTCACCATCAGCGAATGAGCAGTTCTTC. The rearrangement uses TRBV18 and TRBJ2-1; no clear D. With 2 bases removed from V and 7 bases from J, the gap between germline ends came to 6 bases. The CDR3 is 12 amino acids. Germline CDR1 is KGHSH and CDR2 is LQKENI. Combining the CDR3 with reference TRBV18 and TRBJ2-1 gives the whole variable domain NAGVMQNPRHLVRRRGQEARLRCSPMKGHSHVYWYRQLPEEGLKFMVYLQKENIIDESGMPKERFSAEFPKEGPSILRIQQVVRGDSAAYFCASSPSANEQFFGPGTRLTVL.

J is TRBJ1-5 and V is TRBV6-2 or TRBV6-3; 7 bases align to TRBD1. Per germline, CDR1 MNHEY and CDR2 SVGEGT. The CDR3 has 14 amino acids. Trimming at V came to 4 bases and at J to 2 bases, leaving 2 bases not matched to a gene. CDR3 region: CASSFDRGNQPQHF. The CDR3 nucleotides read TGTGCCAGCAGTTTTGACAGGGGCAATCAGCCCCAGCATTTT.

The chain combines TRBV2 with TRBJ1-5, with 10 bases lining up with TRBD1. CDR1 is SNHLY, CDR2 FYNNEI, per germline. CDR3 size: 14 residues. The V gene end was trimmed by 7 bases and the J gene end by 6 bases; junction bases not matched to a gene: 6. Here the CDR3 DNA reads TGTGCCAGCACCCCGACAGGGGGCGGTCAGCCCCAGCATTTT. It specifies CASTPTGGGQPQHF.

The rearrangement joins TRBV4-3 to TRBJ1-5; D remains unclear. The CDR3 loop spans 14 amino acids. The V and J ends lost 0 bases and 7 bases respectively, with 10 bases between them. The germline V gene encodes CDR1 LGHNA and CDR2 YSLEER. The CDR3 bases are TGCGCCAGCAGCCAAGACTTGGCCCAACAGCCCCAGCATTTT. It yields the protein CASSQDLAQQPQHF.

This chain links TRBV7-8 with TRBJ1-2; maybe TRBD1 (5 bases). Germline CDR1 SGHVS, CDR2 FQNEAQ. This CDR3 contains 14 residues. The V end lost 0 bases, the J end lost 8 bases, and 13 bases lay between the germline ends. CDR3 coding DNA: TGTGCCAGCAGCTTAGCGGGGCGGGGCAGCGGCTACACCTTC. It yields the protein CASSLAGRGSGYTF.

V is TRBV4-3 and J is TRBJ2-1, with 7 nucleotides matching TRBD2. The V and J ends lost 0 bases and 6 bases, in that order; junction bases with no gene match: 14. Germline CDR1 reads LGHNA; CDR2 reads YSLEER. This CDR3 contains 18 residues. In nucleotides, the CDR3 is TGCGCCAGCAGCCAAGAAGATCGGTCTAGCGGTATTGTCAATGAGCAGTTCTTC. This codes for CASSQEDRSSGIVNEQFF.

The CDR3 reads CASRDVVQGPYEQYF. In DNA form, the CDR3 reads TGTGCCAGCAGGGATGTGGTACAGGGTCCCTACGAGCAGTACTTC. The J gene is TRBJ2-7, the V gene TRBV2, with D maybe TRBD1 (6 bases). V shed 6 bases and J shed 2 bases, with 17 bases lying between them. The CDR3 length is 15 residues. Germline CDR1 SNHLY, CDR2 FYNNEI.

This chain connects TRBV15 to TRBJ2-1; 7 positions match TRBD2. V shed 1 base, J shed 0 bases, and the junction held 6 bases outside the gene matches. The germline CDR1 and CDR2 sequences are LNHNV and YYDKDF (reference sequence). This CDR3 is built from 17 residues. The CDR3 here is CATSRGRGTTSYNEQFF. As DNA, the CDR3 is TGTGCCACCAGCAGAGGAAGAGGGACTACCTCCTACAATGAGCAGTTCTTC.

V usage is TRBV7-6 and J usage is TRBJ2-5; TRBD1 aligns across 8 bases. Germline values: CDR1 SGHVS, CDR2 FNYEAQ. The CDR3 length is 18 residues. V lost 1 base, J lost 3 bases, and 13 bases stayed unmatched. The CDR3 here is CASSLEAWAGGIKETQYF. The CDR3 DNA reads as TGTGCCAGCAGCTTAGAGGCCTGGGCAGGGGGCATAAAAGAGACCCAGTACTTC. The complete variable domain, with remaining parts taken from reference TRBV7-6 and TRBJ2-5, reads GAGVSQSPRYKVTKRGQDVALRCDPISGHVSLYWYRQALGQGPEFLTYFNYEAQQDKSGLPNDRFSAERPEGSISTLTIQRTEQRDSAMYRCASSLEAWAGGIKETQYFGPGTRLLVL.

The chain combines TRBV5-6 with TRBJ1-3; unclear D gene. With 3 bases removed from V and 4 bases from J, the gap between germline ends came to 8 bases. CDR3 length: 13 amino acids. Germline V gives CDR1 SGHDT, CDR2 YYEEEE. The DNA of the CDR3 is TGTGCCAGCAGCTCCCGCCGGGGAAACACCATATATTTT. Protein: CASSSRRGNTIYF.

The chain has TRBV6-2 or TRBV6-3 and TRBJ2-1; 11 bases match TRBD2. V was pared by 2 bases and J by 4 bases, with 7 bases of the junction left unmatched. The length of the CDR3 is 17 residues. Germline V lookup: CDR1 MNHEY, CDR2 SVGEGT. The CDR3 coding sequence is TGTGCCAGCAGTTACCCGGAGGGGACTAGCGGTTACAATGAGCAGTTCTTC. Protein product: CASSYPEGTSGYNEQFF.

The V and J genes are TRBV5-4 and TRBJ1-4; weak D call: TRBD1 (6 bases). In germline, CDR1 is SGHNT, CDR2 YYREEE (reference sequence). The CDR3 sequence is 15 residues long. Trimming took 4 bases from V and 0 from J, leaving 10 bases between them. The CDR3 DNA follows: TGTGCCAGCAGCCCCACAGGGCCAACTAATGAAAAACTGTTTTTT. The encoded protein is CASSPTGPTNEKLFF.

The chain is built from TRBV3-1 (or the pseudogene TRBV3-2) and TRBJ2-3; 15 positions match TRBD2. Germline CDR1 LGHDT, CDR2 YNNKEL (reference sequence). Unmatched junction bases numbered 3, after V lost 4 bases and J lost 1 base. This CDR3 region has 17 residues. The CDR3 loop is CASSRGLAGGRTDTQYF. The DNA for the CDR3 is TGTGCCAGCAGCCGGGGACTAGCGGGGGGACGCACAGATACGCAGTATTTT.